This T cell receptor beta chain was obtained from a study of identical twins. Whole-study findings and limits: The same donors were not followed; conclusions instead depended on cross-sectional statistical analysis.

To note about this clonotype: As yet, its antigen is unknown.

TCRdb analysed the 5' RACE reads with MiXCR anew, one entry per CDR3 protein. Counted here are around 670,000 distinct CDR3 sequences, approximately 6% occurring once; the ten biggest clones make up about 2%. Between the trimmed V and J ends, which lost 5 bases and 6 bases, there was a span of 7 bases. CDR1 and CDR2 from the germline V gene are SQVTM and ANQGSEA. The length of the CDR3 is 10 residues. The receptor comes from a man between 18 and 29 years old in good health. What was sequenced was naive T cells sorted from blood. The chain links TRBV29-1 to TRBJ1-2; D not certain. The CDR3 DNA reads TGCAGCGTTCGGGGAAATGGCTACACCTTC. Protein: CSVRGNGYTF.